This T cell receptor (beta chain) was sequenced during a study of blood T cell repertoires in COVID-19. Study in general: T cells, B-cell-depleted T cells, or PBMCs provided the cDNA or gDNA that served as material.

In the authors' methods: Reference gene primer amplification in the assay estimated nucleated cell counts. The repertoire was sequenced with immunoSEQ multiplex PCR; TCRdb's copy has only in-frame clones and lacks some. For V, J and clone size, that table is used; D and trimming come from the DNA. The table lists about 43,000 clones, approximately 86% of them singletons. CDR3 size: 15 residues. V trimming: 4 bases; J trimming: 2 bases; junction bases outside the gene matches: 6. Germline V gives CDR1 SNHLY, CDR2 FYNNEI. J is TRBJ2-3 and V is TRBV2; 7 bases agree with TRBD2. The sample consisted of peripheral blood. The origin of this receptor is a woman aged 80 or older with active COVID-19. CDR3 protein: CASSGGGGPTDTQYF. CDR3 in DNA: TGTGCCAGCAGTGGAGGCGGGGGACCCACAGATACGCAGTATTTT. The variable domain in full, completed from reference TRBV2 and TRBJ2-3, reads EPEVTQTPSHQVTQMGQEVILRCVPISNHLYFYWYRQILGQKVEFLVSFYNNEISEKSEIFDDQFSVERPDGSNFTLKIRSTKLEDSAMYFCASSGGGGPTDTQYFGPGTRLTVL.